The rows below give T cell receptor beta chains drawn from one sample of a study of T cell responses to AZD1222 COVID-19 vaccine. Clones were sequenced by immunoSEQ multiplex PCR, and TCRdb holds only the in-frame ones, with some missing. The sample consists of more than 100,000 clones, 90% to 95% of them appearing once. This specimen was peripheral blood, taken on day 0 of AZD1222 vaccination. These receptors were collected from an adult in good health. Both conserved end residues are part of each CDR3. The D gene is left open where the match is weak. Some rows mark clone size as missing; the rest say once, few, many or name a class of expanded clone.

TRBV28	.	TRBD1	17	TRBJ2-7	TGTGCCAGCAGTCGCGCCCCTCACGGGACAGTCTCCTACGAGCAGTACTTC	CASSRAPHGTVSYEQYF
TRBV28	.	TRBD1	15	TRBJ2-7	TGTGCCAGCAGTTACTCCGGGACAGGGACCTACGAGCAGTACTTC	CASSYSGTGTYEQYF
TRBV6-5	.	.	15	TRBJ2-7	TGTGCCAGCAGTTTGAGACTCTCGAGCTCCTACGAGCAGTACTTC	CASSLRLSSSYEQYF
TRBV7-2	.	TRBD1	14	TRBJ1-2	TGTGCCAGCAGGAATAGTGGCAGGGGGCTTGGCTACACCTTC	CASRNSGRGLGYTF
TRBV11-3	.	TRBD2	15	TRBJ2-7	TGTGCCAGCAGCTTAGAGAGCGGGGGGTCCTACGAGCAGTACTTC	CASSLESGGSYEQYF
TRBV5-1	.	.	14	TRBJ2-2	TGCGCCAGCAGCTTGGTTTTGGACACCGGGGAGCTGTTTTTT	CASSLVLDTGELFF
TRBV6-4	.	TRBD2	19	TRBJ2-1	TGTGCCAGCAGAGACAAAAAAAAACACCCTAGCGGGCCCCACAATGAGCAGTTCTTC	CASRDKKKHPSGPHNEQFF
TRBV5-1	.	.	14	TRBJ1-2	TGCGCCAGCAGCTTGATGACCGCTAACTATGGCTACACCTTC	CASSLMTANYGYTF
TRBV6-2/TRBV6-3	.	.	12	TRBJ2-7	TGTGCCAGCAGTTACTCAGGGACCGAGCAGTACTTC	CASSYSGTEQYF
TRBV7-3	.	.	13	TRBJ1-2	TGTGCCAGCAGCCAGACTATCTCAAGCGGCTACACCTTC	CASSQTISSGYTF
TRBV15	.	.	18	TRBJ2-4	TGTGCCACCAGCCCAGGTCAGTCCGGGACAAATGGGGCCAACATTCAGTACTTC	CATSPGQSGTNGANIQYF
TRBV5-4	once	.	13	TRBJ1-3	TGTGCCAGCAGAGAGGGGACTGGAAACACCATATATTTT	CASREGTGNTIYF
TRBV6-5	.	.	16	TRBJ1-5	TGTGCCAGCAGTTACAACTTCCGGGGCGGTGATCAGCCCCAGCATTTT	CASSYNFRGGDQPQHF
TRBV5-1	.	TRBD1	16	TRBJ2-7	TGCGCCAGCAGCCCGGGAAAGGGGGCCACCCCTTACGAGCAGTACTTC	CASSPGKGATPYEQYF
TRBV19	.	.	14	TRBJ1-6	TGTGCCAGTCAGGACAGCTCCTATAATTCACCCCTCCACTTT	CASQDSSYNSPLHF
TRBV21-1	.	.	16	TRBJ1-2	TGTGCCAGCAGCAAAGGAAGGCAGGGCCTCAACTATGGCTACACCTTC	CASSKGRQGLNYGYTF
TRBV5-1	.	.	13	TRBJ2-2	TGCGCCAGCAGCGGAGCGAACACCGGGGAGCTGTTTTTT	CASSGANTGELFF
TRBV7-3	.	TRBD2	18	TRBJ2-5	TGTGCCAGCAGCGTTAGCGGGAGGGCCTTGCGGCCACAAGAGACCCAGTACTTC	CASSVSGRALRPQETQYF
TRBV12-3/TRBV12-4	few	TRBD1	13	TRBJ1-2	TGTGCCAGCAGCTTGGGACAGAACTATGGCTACACCTTC	CASSLGQNYGYTF
TRBV18	.	.	12	TRBJ1-1	TGTGCCAGCTCGACCGAGTTGTCTGAAGCTTTCTTT	CASSTELSEAFF
TRBV7-9	.	.	14	TRBJ1-2	TGTGCCAGCAGCTTCCTGCGGACACTCTATGGCTACACCTTC	CASSFLRTLYGYTF
TRBV18	once	TRBD2	14	TRBJ2-7	TGTGCCAGCTCACCACAAGGTAGCGGGGGGGCAAGGTACTTC	CASSPQGSGGARYF
TRBV6-4	.	.	14	TRBJ1-1	TGTGCCAGCAGTGACTCGACCAGGGCCACTGAAGCTTTCTTT	CASSDSTRATEAFF
TRBV19	.	.	14	TRBJ2-3	TGTGCCAGTAGTATAGCGGGTCTAGGAGATACGCAGTATTTT	CASSIAGLGDTQYF
TRBV18	.	.	15	TRBJ1-5	TGTGCCAGCTCACCACGGGGGGGGGACGATCAGCCCCAGCATTTT	CASSPRGGDDQPQHF
TRBV5-1	.	TRBD1	14	TRBJ2-2	TGCGCCAGCAGCGATGGACAGGGGACCGGGGAGCTGTTTTTT	CASSDGQGTGELFF
TRBV19	.	TRBD2	14	TRBJ2-7	TGTGCCACGCTAGCGGGAGGGCTTCCCTACGAGCAGTACTTC	CATLAGGLPYEQYF
TRBV27	once	TRBD2	15	TRBJ2-7	TGTGCCAGCAGTTCGAGGACTAGCGGGCGCTACGAGCAGTACTTC	CASSSRTSGRYEQYF
TRBV7-2	once	.	18	TRBJ1-1	TGTGCCAGCAGCCGTGCAAGGCCCGGCTTGGCTTTGAACACTGAAGCTTTCTTT	CASSRARPGLALNTEAFF
TRBV21-1	.	.	15	TRBJ2-7	TGTGCCAGCCGCACTAGCGGAAATAGCTCCTACGAGCAGTACTTC	CASRTSGNSSYEQYF
TRBV19	.	TRBD2	16	TRBJ2-7	TGTGCCAGTAGTCTGGTTGGGACTAGCGGCACCTACGAGCAGTACTTC	CASSLVGTSGTYEQYF
TRBV7-2	.	TRBD2	15	TRBJ2-7	TGTGCCAGCAGCTTAGCGGGGACTAGGGGGGACGAGCAGTACTTC	CASSLAGTRGDEQYF
TRBV20-1	.	.	11	TRBJ2-7	TGCAGCGGGACACGGCGGGACGAGCAGTACTTC	CSGTRRDEQYF
TRBV28	.	.	15	TRBJ1-1	TGTGCCAACACCCCCGTACATAGTATGAACACTGAAGCTTTCTTT	CANTPVHSMNTEAFF
TRBV27	.	TRBD2	17	TRBJ2-7	TGTGCCAGCAGTTTATATAGACTAGCGACACACCCCTACGAGCAGTACTTC	CASSLYRLATHPYEQYF
TRBV9	.	TRBD1	17	TRBJ2-5	TGTGCCAGCAGCGTACGACAAGACAGGGGATCGTGGGAGACCCAGTACTTC	CASSVRQDRGSWETQYF
TRBV6-2/TRBV6-3	once	.	13	TRBJ2-3	TGTGCCAGCAGTTACACAGCCCGCGGTACGCAGTATTTT	CASSYTARGTQYF
TRBV5-6	.	TRBD2	12	TRBJ2-1	TGTGCCAGCAGCACTGCGGGGGGTGAGCAGTTCTTC	CASSTAGGEQFF